Listed here are 4 T cell receptor beta chains from one sample, sequenced in a study of blood T cell repertoires in COVID-19. Measured with immunoSEQ multiplex PCR; TCRdb has only the in-frame clones, and not every one. Counted here are around 220,000 clones, about 86% occurring once; the ten biggest clones make up around 1.5%. Sample: peripheral blood. These receptors all stem from a man aged 18 to 29 with active or convalescent COVID-19.

As DNA, the CDR3 is TGTGCCAGCAGTGTTAAACAGGGGGCCGAGCAGTTCTTC. Encoded protein: CASSVKQGAEQFF. The chain joins TRBV6-4 to TRBJ2-1, with 9 bases matching TRBD1. Germline assignment: CDR1 MRHNA and CDR2 SNTAGT. This CDR3 contains 13 residues. V gave up 4 bases and J gave up 10 bases; unmatched junction bases: 5.

The rearrangement uses TRBV7-2 and TRBJ1-3; the D gene is possibly TRBD1 (5 bases). This CDR3 spans 16 amino acids. V gave up 2 bases and J gave up 4 bases, with 15 bases separating them. CDR1 and CDR2 (germline): SGHTA, FQGNSA. CDR3 residues: CASSLQTALGGNTIYF. The DNA for the CDR3 is TGTGCCAGCAGCTTACAGACAGCCTTGGGGGGAAACACCATATATTTT.

This chain joins TRBV24-1 and TRBJ1-2; D is perhaps TRBD1 (6 bases). The CDR3 extends over 13 amino acids. The V and J ends lost 5 bases and 8 bases respectively, with 14 bases between them. CDR1 is KGHDR, CDR2 SFDVKD, per germline. In nucleotides, the CDR3 is TGTGCCACCAGTGTCCTGACAGGATCCGGCTACACCTTC. Protein: CATSVLTGSGYTF.

This clone turned up a few times. The rearrangement uses TRBV14 and TRBJ2-7, with 8 bases that match TRBD2. V lost 3 bases and J lost 9; bases outside the gene matches: 7. Germline V CDR1 and CDR2: SGHDN, FVKESK. The CDR3 totals 13 residues. The CDR3 loop is CASSHWGLDGQYF. The CDR3 nucleotides are TGTGCCAGCAGCCACTGGGGACTAGACGGGCAGTACTTC.